This T cell receptor (beta chain) stems from a study of blood T cell repertoires in COVID-19. Study summary: Researchers got acute and convalescent COVID-19 samples from the United States, Italy and Spain.

Libraries were prepared by immunoSEQ multiplex PCR; TCRdb keeps only in-frame clonotypes and omits some of them. The sample comprises hundreds of thousands of clones, roughly 87% of which are singletons, and around 3.3% rests with the top ten. The CDR3 is 14 amino acids. The J segment lost 6 bases and the V segment lost 11 bases, leaving 14 bases of the junction unmatched. The V gene's germline CDR1 is SGHTA and CDR2 FQGTGA. Sequenced: peripheral blood. This TCR derives from a man between 18 and 35 years old with active or convalescent COVID-19. This chain joins TRBV7-3 and TRBJ2-3; 7 bases fit TRBD2. CDR3 loop: CASSEGREIDTQYF. The CDR3 nucleotides are TGTGCCTCCTCTGAGGGGCGGGAGATCGATACGCAGTATTTT.